This TCR beta chain was identified during a study of shared clonotypes between healthy human individuals. Whole-study findings and limits: Naive CD4 clonotypes overlapped across a few donors at around 5%. Estimated richness values were generally larger in naive subsets than in memory subsets.

TCRdb's copy holds only in-frame clones and misses some; the assay was immunoSEQ multiplex PCR. This table has 950,000 to 1,300,000 clones, around 75% appearing once. To note about this clone: The target antigen is unknown.

Germline values: CDR1 LNHDA, CDR2 SQIVND (reference sequence). The CDR3 is made up of 14 amino acids. V was clipped by 2 bases and J by 0 bases, with 8 bases between them. This clonotype was sampled from a man between 18 and 29 years old in good health. The material sequenced was memory CD4+ T cells sorted from blood. The subset is: CD45RA-negative fraction. V usage is TRBV19 and J usage is TRBJ2-7; tentatively, D is TRBD1 (5 bases). Here the CDR3 reads CASSIIGDSYEQYF. The CDR3 DNA reads TGTGCCAGTAGTATAATAGGGGACTCCTACGAGCAGTACTTC.